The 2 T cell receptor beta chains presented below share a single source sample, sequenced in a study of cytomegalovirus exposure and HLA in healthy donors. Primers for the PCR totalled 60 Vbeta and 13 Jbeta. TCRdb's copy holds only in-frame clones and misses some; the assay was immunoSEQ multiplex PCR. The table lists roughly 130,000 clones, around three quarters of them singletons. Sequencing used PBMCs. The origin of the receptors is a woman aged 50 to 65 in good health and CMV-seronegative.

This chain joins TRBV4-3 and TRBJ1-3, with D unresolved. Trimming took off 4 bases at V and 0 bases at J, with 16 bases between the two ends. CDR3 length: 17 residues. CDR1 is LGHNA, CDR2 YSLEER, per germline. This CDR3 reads CASSLRLGEHSGNTIYF. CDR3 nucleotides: TGCGCCAGCAGCCTCCGCCTGGGCGAACACTCTGGAAACACCATATATTTT.

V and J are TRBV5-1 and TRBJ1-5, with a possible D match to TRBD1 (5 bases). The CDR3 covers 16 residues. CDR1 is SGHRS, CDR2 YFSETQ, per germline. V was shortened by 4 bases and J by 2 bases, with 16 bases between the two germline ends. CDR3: CASSPGLSVGNQPQHF. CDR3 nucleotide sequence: TGCGCCAGCAGCCCGGGACTTTCAGTTGGCAATCAGCCCCAGCATTTT.